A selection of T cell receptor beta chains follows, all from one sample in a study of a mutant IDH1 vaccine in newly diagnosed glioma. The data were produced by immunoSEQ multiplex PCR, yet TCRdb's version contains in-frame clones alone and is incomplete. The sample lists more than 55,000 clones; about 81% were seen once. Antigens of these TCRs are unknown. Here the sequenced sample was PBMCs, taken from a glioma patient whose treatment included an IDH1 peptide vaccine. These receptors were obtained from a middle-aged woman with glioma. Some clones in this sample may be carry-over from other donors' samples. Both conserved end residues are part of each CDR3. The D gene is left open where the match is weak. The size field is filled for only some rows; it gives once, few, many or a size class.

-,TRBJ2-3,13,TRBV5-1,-,CASSPPGTDTQYF,TGCGCCAGCAGCCCACCTGGGACAGATACGCAGTATTTT
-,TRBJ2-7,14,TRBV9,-,CASSASQTVYEQYF,TGTGCCAGCAGCGCGTCTCAGACAGTCTACGAGCAGTACTTC
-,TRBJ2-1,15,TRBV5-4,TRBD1,CASSSGQGEYNEQFF,TGTGCCAGCAGCTCTGGACAGGGAGAATACAATGAGCAGTTCTTC
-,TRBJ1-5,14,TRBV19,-,CASRLRGYNQPQHF,TGTGCCAGTAGGTTACGGGGCTACAATCAGCCCCAGCATTTT
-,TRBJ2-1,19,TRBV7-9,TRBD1,CASSPPRGNRGSSGNEQFF,TGTGCCAGCAGCCCCCCTAGGGGGAACAGGGGTTCATCTGGGAATGAGCAGTTCTTC
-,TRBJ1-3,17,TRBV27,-,CASSSPRRAEGGNTIYF,TGTGCCAGCAGTTCGCCCCGGAGGGCCGAGGGGGGAAACACCATATATTTT
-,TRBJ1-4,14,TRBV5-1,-,CASSLYDSTEKLFF,TGCGCCAGCAGCTTGTATGACAGCACAGAAAAACTGTTTTTT
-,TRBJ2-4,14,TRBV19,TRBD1,CASSGHRGENIQYF,TGTGCCAGTAGTGGCCACAGGGGGGAGAACATTCAGTACTTC
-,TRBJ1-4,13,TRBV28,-,CASSFQTNEKLFF,TGTGCCAGCAGTTTCCAAACTAATGAAAAACTGTTTTTT
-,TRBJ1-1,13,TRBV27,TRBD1,CASIIQGGTEAFF,TGTGCCAGCATCATACAGGGGGGCACTGAAGCTTTCTTT
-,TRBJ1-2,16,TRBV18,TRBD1,CASSPTPDRLNYGYTF,TGTGCCAGCTCACCGACCCCGGACAGGTTAAACTATGGCTACACCTTC
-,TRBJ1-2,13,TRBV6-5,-,CASSYWAFDGYTF,TGTGCCAGCAGTTATTGGGCCTTCGATGGCTACACCTTC
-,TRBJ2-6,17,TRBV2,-,CASTTGTARSGANVLTF,TGTGCCAGCACCACCGGGACCGCCCGCTCTGGGGCCAACGTCCTGACTTTC
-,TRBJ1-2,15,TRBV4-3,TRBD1,CASSQGGRDSQGYTF,TGCGCCAGCAGCCAAGGCGGACGGGACAGCCAAGGCTACACCTTC
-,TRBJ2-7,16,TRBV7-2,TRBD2,CASSTRSGGGLYEQYF,TGTGCCAGCAGCACGCGGAGCGGGGGGGGTTTGTACGAGCAGTACTTC
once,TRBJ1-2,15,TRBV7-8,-,CASSLVRGGNYGYTF,TGTGCCAGCAGCTTAGTCCGGGGAGGGAACTATGGCTACACCTTC
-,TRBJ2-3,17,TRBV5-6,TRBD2,CASSLVWSGGRIDTQYF,TGTGCCAGCAGCTTGGTTTGGAGCGGGGGCCGGATTGATACGCAGTATTTT
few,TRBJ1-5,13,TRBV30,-,CAWSPKENQPQHF,TGTGCCTGGAGCCCTAAGGAGAATCAGCCCCAGCATTTT
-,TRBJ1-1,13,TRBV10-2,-,CASSEFTYTEAFF,TGCGCCAGCAGTGAATTCACCTACACTGAAGCTTTCTTT
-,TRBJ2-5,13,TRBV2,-,CASNGVFEETQYF,TGTGCCAGCAACGGAGTTTTCGAAGAGACCCAGTACTTC
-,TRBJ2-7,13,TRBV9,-,CASSGGGIGEQYF,TGTGCCAGCAGCGGAGGGGGAATTGGAGAGCAGTACTTC
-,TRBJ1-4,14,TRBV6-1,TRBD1,CASEDRAVVGKLFF,TGTGCCAGCGAAGACAGGGCGGTCGTAGGAAAACTGTTTTTT
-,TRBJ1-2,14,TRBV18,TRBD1,CASSLQGFNYGYTF,TGTGCCAGCTCTCTACAGGGGTTTAACTATGGCTACACCTTC
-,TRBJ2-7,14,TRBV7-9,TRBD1,CASSLAQGPREQYF,TGTGCCAGCAGCTTAGCACAGGGGCCTCGGGAGCAGTACTTC
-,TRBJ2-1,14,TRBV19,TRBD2,CASSTSGAHNEQFF,TGTGCCAGCTCGACTAGCGGGGCTCACAATGAGCAGTTCTTC
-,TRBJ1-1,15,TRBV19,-,CASTFLGVRDTEAFF,TGTGCCAGTACCTTCCTTGGGGTAAGGGACACTGAAGCTTTCTTT
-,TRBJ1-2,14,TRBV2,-,CASSEQGTYYGYTF,TGTGCCAGCAGTGAACAGGGGACATACTATGGCTACACCTTC
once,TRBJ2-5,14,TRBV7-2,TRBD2,CASSPGGTQETQYF,TGTGCCAGCAGCCCGGGGGGGACCCAAGAGACCCAGTACTTC
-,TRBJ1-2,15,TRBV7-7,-,CASSLVQGRNYGYTF,TGTGCTAGCAGCTTAGTGCAGGGGAGGAACTATGGCTACACCTTC
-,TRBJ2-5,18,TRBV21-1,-,CASSKDFRGQPSQETQYF,TGTGCCAGCAGCAAAGATTTTAGGGGGCAACCGTCCCAAGAGACCCAGTACTTC
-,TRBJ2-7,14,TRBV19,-,CASTPSWGSYEQYF,TGTGCCAGTACTCCGTCGTGGGGGTCCTACGAGCAGTACTTC
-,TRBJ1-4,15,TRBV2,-,CASSEPQFSDEKLFF,TGTGCCAGCAGTGAACCTCAATTCAGCGATGAAAAACTGTTTTTT
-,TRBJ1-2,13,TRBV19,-,CASSMGPGAGYTF,TGTGCCAGTAGTATGGGACCTGGAGCCGGCTACACCTTC
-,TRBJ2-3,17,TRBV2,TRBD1,CASSALGQGARTDTQYF,TGTGCCAGCAGTGCCCTTGGCCAGGGGGCGAGGACAGATACGCAGTATTTT
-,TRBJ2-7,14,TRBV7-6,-,CASSARPGSYEQYF,TGTGCCAGCAGCGCTAGGCCAGGGTCCTACGAGCAGTACTTC
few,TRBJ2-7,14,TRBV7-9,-,CASSSQGLGYEQYF,TGTGCCAGCAGCTCCCAGGGGTTGGGGTACGAGCAGTACTTC
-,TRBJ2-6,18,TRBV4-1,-,CASSPWGGVAPGANVLTF,TGCGCCAGCAGCCCATGGGGCGGCGTGGCCCCTGGGGCCAACGTCCTGACTTTC
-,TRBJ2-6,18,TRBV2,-,CASVRGAIISSGANVLTF,TGTGCCAGCGTCAGGGGGGCTATAATCAGCTCTGGGGCCAACGTCCTGACTTTC
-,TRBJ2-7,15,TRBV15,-,CATSRELSQGYEQYF,TGTGCCACCAGCAGAGAGTTGTCTCAGGGCTACGAGCAGTACTTC
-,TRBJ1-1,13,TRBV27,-,CASSFSRGTEAFF,TGTGCCAGCAGTTTCTCCAGGGGCACTGAAGCTTTCTTT
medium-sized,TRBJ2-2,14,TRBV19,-,CASSLTVNTGELFF,TGTGCCAGTAGTCTGACGGTGAACACCGGGGAGCTGTTTTTT
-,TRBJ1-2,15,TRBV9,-,CASSSSPSDNYGYTF,TGTGCCAGCAGCTCCAGCCCCTCCGATAACTATGGCTACACCTTC
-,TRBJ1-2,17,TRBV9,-,CASSVSFQGYKEDGYTF,TGTGCCAGCAGCGTCTCTTTCCAGGGGTATAAGGAGGATGGCTACACCTTC